This T cell receptor (beta chain) appears in the sequencing data of a study of blood T cells in healthy people across ages. Findings of the study overall: Conclusively comparing naive with antigen-experienced cells was impossible with unsorted PBMCs.

Sample-barcoded 5' priming and a J-beta primer mix drove a second PCR of roughly 6 to 12 cycles. MiXCR, applied by TCRdb to the 5' RACE reads, yields one record per CDR3 protein. The sample shows hundreds of thousands of distinct CDR3 sequences, about 28% of them seen only once. In terms of origin and age, donors were healthy Caucasian individuals from Russia aged about 6 to 90. Only a few counts were recorded for this clonotype. The target antigen is unknown. These same records also appear under a second study, on T cells of mothers and their children. That report adds: The donors comprised more than five children and their three healthy Caucasian mothers.

This TCR came from a boy aged 2 to 10 in good health. The specimen was blood.

This CDR3 is CASSFSGTGGEQYF. CDR3 DNA: TGCGCCAGCAGCTTCTCCGGGACTGGGGGCGAGCAGTACTTC. The V and J genes are TRBV5-1 and TRBJ2-7, with a weak D call TRBD2 (6 bases). Germline values: CDR1 SGHRS, CDR2 YFSETQ. This CDR3 has 14 residues. The V end lost 2 bases, the J end lost 6 bases, and 15 bases lay between the germline ends.